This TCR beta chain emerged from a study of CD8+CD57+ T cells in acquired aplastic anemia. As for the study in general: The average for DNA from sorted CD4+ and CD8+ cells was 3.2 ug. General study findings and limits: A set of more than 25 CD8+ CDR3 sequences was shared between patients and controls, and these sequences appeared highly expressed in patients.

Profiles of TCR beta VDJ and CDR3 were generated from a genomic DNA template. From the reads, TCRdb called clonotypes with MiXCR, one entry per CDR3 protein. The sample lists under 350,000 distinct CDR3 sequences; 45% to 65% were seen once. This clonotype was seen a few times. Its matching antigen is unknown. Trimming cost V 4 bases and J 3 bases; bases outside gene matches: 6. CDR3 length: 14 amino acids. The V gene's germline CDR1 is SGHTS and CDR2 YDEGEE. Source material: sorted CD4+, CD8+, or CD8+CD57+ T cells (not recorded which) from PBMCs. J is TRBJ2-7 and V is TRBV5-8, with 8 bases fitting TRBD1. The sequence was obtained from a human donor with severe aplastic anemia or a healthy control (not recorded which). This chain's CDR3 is CASSLGQGLYEQYF. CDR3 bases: TGTGCCAGCAGCCTTGGACAGGGCCTCTACGAGCAGTACTTC.